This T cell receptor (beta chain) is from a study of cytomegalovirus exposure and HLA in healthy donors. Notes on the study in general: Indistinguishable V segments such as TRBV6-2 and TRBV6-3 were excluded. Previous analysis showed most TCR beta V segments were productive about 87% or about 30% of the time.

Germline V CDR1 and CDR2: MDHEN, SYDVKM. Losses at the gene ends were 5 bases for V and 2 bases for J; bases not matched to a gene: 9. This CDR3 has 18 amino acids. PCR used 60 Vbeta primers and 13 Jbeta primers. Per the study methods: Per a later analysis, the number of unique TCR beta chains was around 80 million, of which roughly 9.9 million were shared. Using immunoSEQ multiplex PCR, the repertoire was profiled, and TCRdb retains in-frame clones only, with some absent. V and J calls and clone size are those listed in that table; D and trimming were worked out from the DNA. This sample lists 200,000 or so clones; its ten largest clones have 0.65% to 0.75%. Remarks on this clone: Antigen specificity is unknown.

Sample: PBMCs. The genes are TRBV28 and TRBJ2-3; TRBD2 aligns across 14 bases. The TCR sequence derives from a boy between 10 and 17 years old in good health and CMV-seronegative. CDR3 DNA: TGTGCCAGCAGTCTTCCGGGACTAGCGGGGGACCACACAGATACGCAGTATTTT. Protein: CASSLPGLAGDHTDTQYF.